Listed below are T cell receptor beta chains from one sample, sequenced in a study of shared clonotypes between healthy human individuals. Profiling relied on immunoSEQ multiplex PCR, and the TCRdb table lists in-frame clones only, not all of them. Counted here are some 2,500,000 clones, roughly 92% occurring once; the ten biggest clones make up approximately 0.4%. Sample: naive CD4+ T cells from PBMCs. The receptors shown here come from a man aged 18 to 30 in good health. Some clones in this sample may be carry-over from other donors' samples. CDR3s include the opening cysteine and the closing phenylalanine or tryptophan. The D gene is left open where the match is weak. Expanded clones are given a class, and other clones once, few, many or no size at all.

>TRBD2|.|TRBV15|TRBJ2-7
TGTGCCACCAGCGTGATACCCGGGAGGTTCGACGAGCAGTACTTC
CATSVIPGRFDEQYF
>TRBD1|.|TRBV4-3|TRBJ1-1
TGCGCCAGCAGCCAGGGGACAGGGGGCCTTGAAGCTTTCTTT
CASSQGTGGLEAFF
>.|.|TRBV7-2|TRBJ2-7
TGTGCCAGCAGCCCTCGGGGCTACGAGCAGTACTTC
CASSPRGYEQYF
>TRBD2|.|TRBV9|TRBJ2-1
TGTGCCAGCAGCGTAGGGGGGACTAGCGTTAACAATGAGCAGTTCTTC
CASSVGGTSVNNEQFF
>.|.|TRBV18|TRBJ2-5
TGTGCCAGCTCACGCGCCGGGATTCTGATCGAGACCCAGTACTTC
CASSRAGILIETQYF
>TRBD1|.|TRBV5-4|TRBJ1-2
TGTGCCAGCAGCCTCGGGACAGGGAGTTTGGGAACATATGGCTACACCTTC
CASSLGTGSLGTYGYTF
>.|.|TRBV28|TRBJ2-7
TGTGCCAGCAGTTTGATTATAGGGGACGGTTCCTACGAGCAGTACTTC
CASSLIIGDGSYEQYF
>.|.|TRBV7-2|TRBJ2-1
TGTGCCAGCAGCTCTGGTTCCGCTCGCGAACTTTACAATGAGCAGTTCTTC
CASSSGSARELYNEQFF
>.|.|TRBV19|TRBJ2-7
TGTGCGAGTGGCAGGGGCTTAACCTACGAGCAGTACTTC
CASGRGLTYEQYF
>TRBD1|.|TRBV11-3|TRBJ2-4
TGTGCCAGCAGCTCGGGACAGGGAAACATTCAGTACTTC
CASSSGQGNIQYF
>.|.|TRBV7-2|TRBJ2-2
TGTGCCAGCAGGACAGCCTTCACCGGGGAGCTGTTTTTT
CASRTAFTGELFF
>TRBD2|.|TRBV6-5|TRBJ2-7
TGTGCCAGCAGCCCCTGGGGGGGACCCTACGAGCAGTACTTC
CASSPWGGPYEQYF
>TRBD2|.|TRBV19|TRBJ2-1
TGTGCCAGTAGTATAGATGGGGCCGGGACTAGCGGGAGCAATGAGCAGTTCTTC
CASSIDGAGTSGSNEQFF
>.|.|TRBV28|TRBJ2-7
TGTGCCAGCAGTTTATTAAAGACCTACGAGCAGTACTTC
CASSLLKTYEQYF
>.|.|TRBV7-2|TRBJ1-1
TGTGCCAGCAGCTTCGTCGTTGGCACGAGGACTGAAGCTTTCTTT
CASSFVVGTRTEAFF
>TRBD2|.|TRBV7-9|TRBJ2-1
TGTGCCAGCAGCCCGAGACCGGGACTACATTACAATGAGCAGTTCTTC
CASSPRPGLHYNEQFF
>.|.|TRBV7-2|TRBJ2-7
TGTGCCAGCAGGGAGGGCCCCTACGAGCAGTACTTC
CASREGPYEQYF
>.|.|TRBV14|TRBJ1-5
TGTGCCAGCAGCCGCGCGGGACTGGGGAATCAGCCCCAGCATTTT
CASSRAGLGNQPQHF
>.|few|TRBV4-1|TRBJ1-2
TGCGCCAGCAGCCAAGATAGGGTAGGCGGCTACACCTTC
CASSQDRVGGYTF
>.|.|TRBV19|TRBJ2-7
TGTGCCAGTAGTATAAACGAGGTCAGTCCCTACGAGCAGTACTTC
CASSINEVSPYEQYF
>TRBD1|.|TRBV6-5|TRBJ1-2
TGTGCCAGCAGTTACGATGGGACAGGGAGAAACTATGGCTACACCTTC
CASSYDGTGRNYGYTF
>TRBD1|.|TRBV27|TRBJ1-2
TGTGCCAGCAGTTCCCTCGGACAGGGAGCTAACTATGGCTACACCTTC
CASSSLGQGANYGYTF
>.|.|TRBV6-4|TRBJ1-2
TGTGCCAGCAGTGCCTTAAGCGGAGGGGGCTATGGCTACACCTTC
CASSALSGGGYGYTF
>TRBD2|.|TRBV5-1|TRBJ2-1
TGCGCCAGCAGCTTGGCATCTAGCGGGAGGTTCTACAATGAGCAGTTCTTC
CASSLASSGRFYNEQFF
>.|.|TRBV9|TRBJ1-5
TGTGCCAGCAGCCCCGGAACAGGGATTCAGCCCCAGCATTTT
CASSPGTGIQPQHF
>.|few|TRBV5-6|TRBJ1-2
TGTGCCAGCAGCTTGGGACAGACCTCTGGAGGCTACACCTTC
CASSLGQTSGGYTF